The 6 T cell receptor beta chains presented below share a single source sample, sequenced in a study of T cells in localized non-small cell lung cancer. The assay was immunoSEQ multiplex PCR, and TCRdb's table has in-frame clones only and misses some. The sample lists around 30,000 clones, around 90% occurring once. The sequencing here drew on peripheral blood, taken before any cancer treatment. Receptor source: a female donor over 55 with stage III squamous cell lung carcinoma.

This rearrangement joins TRBV11-2 to TRBJ2-3; perhaps TRBD2 as D (6 bases). The germline V gene encodes CDR1 SGHAT and CDR2 FQNNGV. V was cut by 5 bases and J by 2 bases, with 17 bases left in between. The CDR3 has 16 residues. CDR3 in amino acids: CASSPPTEGNTDTQYF. The CDR3 DNA reads as TGTGCCAGCAGCCCCCCGACGGAGGGGAACACAGATACGCAGTATTTT. Supplemented by reference TRBV11-2 and TRBJ2-3, the full variable domain reads EAGVAQSPRYKIIEKRQSVAFWCNPISGHATLYWYQQILGQGPKLLIQFQNNGVVDDSQLPKDRFSAERLKGVDSTLKIQPAKLEDSAVYLCASSPPTEGNTDTQYFGPGTRLTVL.

This rearrangement joins TRBV15 to TRBJ2-1; D uncertain. V lost 0 bases to trimming and J lost 4 bases, with 10 bases between them. The V gene's germline CDR1 is LNHNV and CDR2 YYDKDF (reference sequence). This CDR3 has 15 amino acids. Here the CDR3 reads CATSRDKTPYNEQFF. The CDR3 region has the DNA TGTGCCACCAGCAGAGATAAAACCCCATACAATGAGCAGTTCTTC.

The chain has TRBV11-2 and TRBJ2-1; 9 bases align to TRBD2. Germline CDR1 SGHAT, CDR2 FQNNGV. The CDR3 covers 15 residues. V gave up 6 bases and J gave up 8 bases; unmatched junction bases: 11. The CDR3 coding sequence is TGTGCCAGCAGTCGTAGCGGGAGAATCAACCATGAGCAGTTCTTC. The encoded protein is CASSRSGRINHEQFF.

The chain joins TRBV7-6 to TRBJ2-7, with 7 bases fitting TRBD2. Germline CDR1 is SGHVS and CDR2 is FNYEAQ. CDR3 length: 16 residues. V shed 5 bases, J shed 4 bases, and the junction held 14 bases outside the gene matches. CDR3 sequence reads: CASSPLGGRAQYEQYF. As DNA, the CDR3 is TGTGCCAGCAGCCCTCTGGGTGGGAGGGCCCAATACGAGCAGTACTTC.

The rearrangement joins TRBV19 to TRBJ1-5; the match to TRBD1 covers 7 bases. Trimming took 3 bases from V and 1 from J; bases not matched to a gene: 9. This CDR3 comprises 17 residues. The germline CDR1 and CDR2 sequences are LNHDA and SQIVND (reference sequence). The CDR3 DNA reads as TGTGCCAGTAGTATCCTGCAGGGGGGTTTGAGCAATCAGCCCCAGCATTTT. Protein sequence: CASSILQGGLSNQPQHF.

The chain has TRBV7-3 and TRBJ2-3, with TRBD2 matching 8 bases. Germline V gene lookup returns CDR1 SGHTA and CDR2 FQGTGA. V trimming: 6 bases; J trimming: 4 bases; junction bases outside the gene matches: 6. This CDR3 spans 14 amino acids. The CDR3 region has the DNA TGTGCCAGCAGGGCCGGGACTAGACCAGATACGCAGTATTTT. It yields the protein CASRAGTRPDTQYF.